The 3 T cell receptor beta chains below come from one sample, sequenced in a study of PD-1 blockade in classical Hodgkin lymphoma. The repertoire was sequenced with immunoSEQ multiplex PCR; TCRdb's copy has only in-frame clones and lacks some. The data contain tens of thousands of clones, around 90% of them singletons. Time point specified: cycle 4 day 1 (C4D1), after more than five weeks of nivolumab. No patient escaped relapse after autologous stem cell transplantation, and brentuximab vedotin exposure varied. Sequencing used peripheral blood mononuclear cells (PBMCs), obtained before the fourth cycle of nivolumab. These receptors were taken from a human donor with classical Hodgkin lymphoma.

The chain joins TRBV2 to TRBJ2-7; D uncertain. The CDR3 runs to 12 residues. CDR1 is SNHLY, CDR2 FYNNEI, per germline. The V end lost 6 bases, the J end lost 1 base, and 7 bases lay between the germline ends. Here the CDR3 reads CASRIKSYEQYF. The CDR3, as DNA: TGTGCCAGCAGGATTAAATCCTACGAGCAGTACTTC.

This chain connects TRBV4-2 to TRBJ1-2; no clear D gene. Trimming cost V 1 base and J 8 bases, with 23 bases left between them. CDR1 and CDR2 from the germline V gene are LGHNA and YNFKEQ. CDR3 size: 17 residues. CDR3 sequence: CASSQVSGSPLFWGYTF. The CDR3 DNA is TGTGCCAGCAGCCAAGTCTCCGGGAGTCCCTTATTTTGGGGCTACACCTTC.

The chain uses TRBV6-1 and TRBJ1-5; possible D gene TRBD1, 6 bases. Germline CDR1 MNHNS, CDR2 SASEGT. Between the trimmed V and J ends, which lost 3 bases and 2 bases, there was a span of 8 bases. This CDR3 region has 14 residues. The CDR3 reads CASSDWTGNQPQHF. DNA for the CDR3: TGTGCCAGCAGTGACTGGACAGGCAATCAGCCCCAGCATTTT.